This is a list of T cell receptor beta chains from one sample in a study of beta chain features in type 1 diabetes. Data came from immunoSEQ multiplex PCR; TCRdb stores just in-frame clones and leaves some out. Of 150,000 to 190,000 clones in the sample, around 10% were seen once. The sample taken for sequencing was central memory CD4+ T cells from blood. Receptors were obtained from a man younger than 35 in good health. The CDR3 runs from the conserved cysteine through the conserved F or W. The D gene is left open where the match is weak. Clone size is stated in some rows and not others, as once, few, many or a class when expanded.

clone_size d_call j_call v_call cdr3_aa cdr3_nt
- TRBD1 TRBJ1-2 TRBV15 CATSINRGSNYGYTF TGTGCCACCAGCATAAACAGGGGATCCAACTATGGCTACACCTTC
- TRBD2 TRBJ2-7 TRBV19 CASSLRGGVAQPQYF TGTGCCAGTAGTCTGCGGGGGGGTGTAGCACAACCCCAGTACTTC
few TRBD1 TRBJ1-4 TRBV7-7 CASSLRTGINEKLFF TGTGCTAGCAGCTTACGGACAGGGATTAATGAAAAACTGTTTTTT
- TRBD2 TRBJ2-7 TRBV28 CASRQASGATYEQYF TGTGCCAGCAGGCAGGCTAGCGGGGCCACCTACGAGCAGTACTTC
many - TRBJ2-1 TRBV7-2 CASSQGIWVNEQFF TGCGCCAGCAGCCAAGGGATTTGGGTCAATGAGCAGTTCTTC
few - TRBJ1-1 TRBV29-1 CSVDRQTNTEAFF TGCAGCGTGGATCGACAGACCAACACTGAAGCTTTCTTT
few - TRBJ1-2 TRBV30 CAWSVGTYGYTF TGTGCCTGGAGTGTAGGCACCTATGGCTACACCTTC
- TRBD2 TRBJ2-3 TRBV4-3 CASSQFGTSGGSDTQYF TGCGCCAGCAGCCAATTCGGGACTAGCGGGGGATCAGATACGCAGTATTTT
few - TRBJ2-5 TRBV15 CATSREAGQETQYF TGTGCCACCAGCAGAGAAGCAGGGCAAGAGACCCAGTACTTC
few TRBD2 TRBJ2-5 TRBV7-2 CASSATTSGRFRETQYF TGTGCCAGCAGCGCTACGACTAGCGGGAGGTTTAGAGAGACCCAGTACTTC
many - TRBJ1-3 TRBV29-1 CSVDSGSRNTIYF TGCAGCGTTGACTCGGGATCTAGAAACACCATATATTTT
- TRBD1 TRBJ1-5 TRBV28 CASSSMTGLNQPQHF TGTGCCAGCAGTTCTATGACAGGGCTCAATCAGCCCCAGCATTTT
few - TRBJ2-3 TRBV7-9 CASSFRGSASTDTQYF TGTGCCAGCAGCTTTCGAGGGAGTGCTAGCACAGATACGCAGTATTTT
few TRBD2 TRBJ2-5 TRBV5-4 CASSLSLAGSETQYF TGTGCCAGCAGCTTATCACTAGCGGGATCAGAGACCCAGTACTTC
few TRBD1 TRBJ1-1 TRBV10-3 CATDRGENTEAFF TGTGCCACCGACAGGGGGGAGAACACTGAAGCTTTCTTT
- - TRBJ2-5 TRBV5-6 CASSFRRARETQYF TGTGCCAGCAGCTTCCGGAGGGCTCGGGAGACCCAGTACTTC